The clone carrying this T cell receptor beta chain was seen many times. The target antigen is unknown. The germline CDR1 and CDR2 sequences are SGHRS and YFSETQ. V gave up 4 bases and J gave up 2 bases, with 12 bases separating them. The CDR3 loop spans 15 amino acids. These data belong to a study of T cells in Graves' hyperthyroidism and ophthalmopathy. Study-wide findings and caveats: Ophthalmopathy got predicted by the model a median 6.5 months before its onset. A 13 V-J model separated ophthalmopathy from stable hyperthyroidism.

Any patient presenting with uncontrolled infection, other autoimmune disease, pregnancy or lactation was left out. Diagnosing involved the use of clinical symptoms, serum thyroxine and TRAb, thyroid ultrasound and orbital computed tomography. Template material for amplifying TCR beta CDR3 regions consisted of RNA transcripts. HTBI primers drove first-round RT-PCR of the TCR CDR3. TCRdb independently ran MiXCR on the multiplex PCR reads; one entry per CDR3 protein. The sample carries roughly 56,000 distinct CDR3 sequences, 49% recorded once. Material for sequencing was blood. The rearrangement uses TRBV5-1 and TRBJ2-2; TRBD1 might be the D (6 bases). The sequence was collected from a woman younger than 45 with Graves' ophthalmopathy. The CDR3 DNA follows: TGCGCCAGCAGCCCAGGGACACTCAACACCGGGGAGCTGTTTTTT. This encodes CASSPGTLNTGELFF.